A selection of T cell receptor beta chains follows, all from one sample in a study of T cell responses to AZD1222 COVID-19 vaccine. TCRdb keeps only in-frame clones here, not all; method: immunoSEQ multiplex PCR. The table includes under 75,000 clones, around 84% detected once. The sequencing used peripheral blood, collected on day 0 of AZD1222 vaccination. These receptor sequences come from an adult in good health. Both conserved end residues are part of each CDR3. D genes are given only for firm matches. Some rows have no size entry. The others give once, few or many, or a class for an expanded clone.

j_gene: TRBJ1-6
len: 14
v_gene: TRBV6-2/TRBV6-3
d_gene: -
abundance: -
CDR3nt: TGTGCCAGCAGTCGAGGACTGACCAATTCACCCCTCCACTTT
CDR3aa: CASSRGLTNSPLHF

j_gene: TRBJ2-1
len: 13
v_gene: TRBV12-3/TRBV12-4
d_gene: -
abundance: -
CDR3nt: TGTGCCAGCAGTTTCTCAGGGATCGATGAGCAGTTCTTC
CDR3aa: CASSFSGIDEQFF

j_gene: TRBJ2-1
len: 15
v_gene: TRBV5-6
d_gene: -
abundance: -
CDR3nt: TGTGCCAGCAGCCCCCTTGGGCTAGCTAACAATGAGCAGTTCTTC
CDR3aa: CASSPLGLANNEQFF

j_gene: TRBJ2-1
len: 11
v_gene: TRBV19
d_gene: -
abundance: -
CDR3nt: TGTGCCAGTAGCCGGGGCAATGAGCAGTTCTTC
CDR3aa: CASSRGNEQFF

j_gene: TRBJ1-4
len: 12
v_gene: TRBV7-9
d_gene: -
abundance: -
CDR3nt: TGTGCCAGCAGCCCTTCCGGCGAAAAACTGTTTTTT
CDR3aa: CASSPSGEKLFF

j_gene: TRBJ1-1
len: 16
v_gene: TRBV9
d_gene: -
abundance: -
CDR3nt: TGTGCCAGCAGCCCCTCGGTGGGGGGCATGGGCACTGAAGCTTTCTTT
CDR3aa: CASSPSVGGMGTEAFF

j_gene: TRBJ1-2
len: 14
v_gene: TRBV5-1
d_gene: TRBD1
abundance: -
CDR3nt: TGCGCCAGCAGCCCCGGACAGGTTGACTATGGCTACACCTTC
CDR3aa: CASSPGQVDYGYTF

j_gene: TRBJ2-7
len: 14
v_gene: TRBV5-1
d_gene: -
abundance: -
CDR3nt: TGCGCCAGTACCGGGACAAGGGCCTCAGGGGAGCAGTACTTC
CDR3aa: CASTGTRASGEQYF

j_gene: TRBJ1-2
len: 14
v_gene: TRBV5-4
d_gene: TRBD1
abundance: once
CDR3nt: TGTGCCACCTCCCGGGGACAGGGGACCCACGGCTACACCTTC
CDR3aa: CATSRGQGTHGYTF

j_gene: TRBJ1-2
len: 14
v_gene: TRBV6-1
d_gene: -
abundance: -
CDR3nt: TGTGCCAGCAGTGATCGGAGTTCAAACTATGGCTACACCTTC
CDR3aa: CASSDRSSNYGYTF

j_gene: TRBJ2-7
len: 14
v_gene: TRBV5-1
d_gene: -
abundance: -
CDR3nt: TGCGCCAGCAGCTTGTCCAGGGACTCCTACGAGCAGTACTTC
CDR3aa: CASSLSRDSYEQYF

j_gene: TRBJ2-2
len: 14
v_gene: TRBV7-2
d_gene: -
abundance: few
CDR3nt: TGTGCCAGCAGCCCACCGACAAACACCGGGGAGCTGTTTTTT
CDR3aa: CASSPPTNTGELFF

j_gene: TRBJ1-1
len: 14
v_gene: TRBV7-3
d_gene: -
abundance: -
CDR3nt: TGTGCCAGCAGCTTATACCAGGGGAGGGGTGAAGCTTTCTTT
CDR3aa: CASSLYQGRGEAFF

j_gene: TRBJ1-4
len: 13
v_gene: TRBV4-1
d_gene: TRBD1
abundance: -
CDR3nt: TGCGCCAGTACCGGGACAGGAGGGGAAAAACTGTTTTTT
CDR3aa: CASTGTGGEKLFF

j_gene: TRBJ2-3
len: 13
v_gene: TRBV5-6
d_gene: -
abundance: few
CDR3nt: TGTGCCAGCAGCTGGGCGCGGGCAGATACGCAGTATTTT
CDR3aa: CASSWARADTQYF

j_gene: TRBJ1-3
len: 15
v_gene: TRBV14
d_gene: -
abundance: -
CDR3nt: TGTGCCAGCAGCCAAAACACAGGCAGTGGAAACACCATATATTTT
CDR3aa: CASSQNTGSGNTIYF